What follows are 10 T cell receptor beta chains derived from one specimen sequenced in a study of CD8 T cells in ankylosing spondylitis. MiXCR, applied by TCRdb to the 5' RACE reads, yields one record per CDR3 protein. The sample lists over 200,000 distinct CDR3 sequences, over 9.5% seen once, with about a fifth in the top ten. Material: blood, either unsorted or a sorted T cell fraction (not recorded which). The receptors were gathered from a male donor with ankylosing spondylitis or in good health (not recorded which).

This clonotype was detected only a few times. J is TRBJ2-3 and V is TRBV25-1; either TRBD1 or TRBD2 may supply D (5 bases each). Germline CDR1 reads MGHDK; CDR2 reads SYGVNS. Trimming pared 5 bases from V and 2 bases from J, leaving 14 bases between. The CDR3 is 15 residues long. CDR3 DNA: TGTGCCAGCAGTCAGGGACCCAGTAACACAGATACGCAGTATTTT. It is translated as CASSQGPSNTDTQYF.

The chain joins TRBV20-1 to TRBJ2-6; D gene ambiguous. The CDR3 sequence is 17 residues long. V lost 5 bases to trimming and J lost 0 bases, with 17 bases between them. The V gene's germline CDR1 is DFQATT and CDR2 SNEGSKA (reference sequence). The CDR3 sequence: CSAWAKAPGSGANVLTF. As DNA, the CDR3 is TGCAGTGCTTGGGCAAAGGCTCCGGGCTCTGGGGCCAACGTCCTGACTTTC.

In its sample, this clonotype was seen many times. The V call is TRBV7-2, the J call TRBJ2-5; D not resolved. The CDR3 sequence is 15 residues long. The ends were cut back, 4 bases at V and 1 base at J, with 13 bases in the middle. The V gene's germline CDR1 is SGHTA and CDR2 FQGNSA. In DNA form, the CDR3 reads TGTGCCAGCAGCTACGGACCCGAGCCCCAAGAGACCCAGTACTTC. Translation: CASSYGPEPQETQYF.

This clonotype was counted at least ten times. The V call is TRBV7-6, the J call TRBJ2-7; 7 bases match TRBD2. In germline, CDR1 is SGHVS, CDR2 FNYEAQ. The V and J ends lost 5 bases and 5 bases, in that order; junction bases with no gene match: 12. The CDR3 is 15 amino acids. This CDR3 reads CASSPLPLLANEQYF. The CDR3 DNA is TGTGCCAGCAGCCCCCTCCCCCTACTAGCGAACGAGCAGTACTTC.

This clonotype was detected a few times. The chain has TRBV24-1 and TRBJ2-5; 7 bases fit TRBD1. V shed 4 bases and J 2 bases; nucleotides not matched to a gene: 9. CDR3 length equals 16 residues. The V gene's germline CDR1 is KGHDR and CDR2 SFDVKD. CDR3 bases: TGTGCCACCAGTGACGATGGGCCGGGACAGCAAGAGACCCAGTACTTC. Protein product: CATSDDGPGQQETQYF.

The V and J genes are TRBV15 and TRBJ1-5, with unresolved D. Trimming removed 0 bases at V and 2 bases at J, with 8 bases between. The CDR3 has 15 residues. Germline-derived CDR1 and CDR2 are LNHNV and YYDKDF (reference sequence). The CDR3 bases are TGTGCCACCAGCAGAGATTTAGGGCGCAATCAGCCCCAGCATTTT. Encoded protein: CATSRDLGRNQPQHF.

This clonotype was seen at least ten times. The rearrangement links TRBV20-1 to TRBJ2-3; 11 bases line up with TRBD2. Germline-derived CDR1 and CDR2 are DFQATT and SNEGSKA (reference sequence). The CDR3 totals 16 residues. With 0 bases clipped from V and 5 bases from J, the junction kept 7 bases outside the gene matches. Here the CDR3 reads CSARDGIAGGLDTQYF. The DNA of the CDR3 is TGCAGTGCTAGAGATGGAATAGCGGGGGGGTTAGATACGCAGTATTTT.

For the CDR3, the DNA is TGCAGTGCGTCCCTAGCGGGGGATTCCAATGAGCAGTTCTTC. As protein: CSASLAGDSNEQFF. V is TRBV20-1 and J is TRBJ2-1; 10 nucleotides match TRBD2. V trimming: 6 bases; J trimming: 6 bases; junction bases outside the gene matches: 8. From germline, CDR1 is DFQATT and CDR2 SNEGSKA (reference sequence). The length of the CDR3 is 14 residues.

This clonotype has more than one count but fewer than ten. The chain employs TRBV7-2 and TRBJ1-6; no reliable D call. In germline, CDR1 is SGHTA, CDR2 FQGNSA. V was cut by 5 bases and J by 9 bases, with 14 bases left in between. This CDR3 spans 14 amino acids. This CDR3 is CASSPRFSGSPLHF. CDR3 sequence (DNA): TGTGCCAGCAGCCCTCGGTTTTCAGGTTCACCCCTCCACTTT.

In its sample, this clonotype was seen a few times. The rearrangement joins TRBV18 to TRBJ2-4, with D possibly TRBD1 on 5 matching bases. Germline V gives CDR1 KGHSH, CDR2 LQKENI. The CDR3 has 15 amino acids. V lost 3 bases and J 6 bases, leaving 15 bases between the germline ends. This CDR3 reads CASSPLGTGPNIQYF. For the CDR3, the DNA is TGTGCCAGCTCACCCCTGGGTACAGGCCCAAACATTCAGTACTTC. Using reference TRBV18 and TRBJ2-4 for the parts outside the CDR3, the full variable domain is NAGVMQNPRHLVRRRGQEARLRCSPMKGHSHVYWYRQLPEEGLKFMVYLQKENIIDESGMPKERFSAEFPKEGPSILRIQQVVRGDSAAYFCASSPLGTGPNIQYFGAGTRLSVL.